The TCR beta chain described here comes from a study of Graves' ophthalmopathy and Graves' hyperthyroidism. Amplified material comprised TCR beta CDR3 regions derived from RNA transcripts. Scientists carried out first-round RT-PCR using HTBI primers and then a second-round multiplex PCR. MiXCR, applied by TCRdb to the multiplex PCR reads, yields one record per CDR3 protein. This sample has some 1.1 million distinct CDR3 sequences, with approximately 35% found just once. This clonotype was recorded a few times. The CDR3 runs to 14 residues. Germline values: CDR1 SGHVS, CDR2 FQNEAQ. The V and J ends lost 1 base and 0 bases respectively, with 7 bases between them. Diagnoses were established from clinical symptoms, serum thyroxine, TRAb, thyroid ultrasound and orbital computed tomography.

The chain joins TRBV7-8 to TRBJ2-7; D not resolved. The receptor was isolated from an adult man with Graves' hyperthyroidism. The sequencing input was peripheral blood or thyroid tissue (not recorded which). CDR3 sequence (DNA): TGTGCCAGCAGCTTAGATTACAACTCCTACGAGCAGTACTTC. Protein: CASSLDYNSYEQYF.